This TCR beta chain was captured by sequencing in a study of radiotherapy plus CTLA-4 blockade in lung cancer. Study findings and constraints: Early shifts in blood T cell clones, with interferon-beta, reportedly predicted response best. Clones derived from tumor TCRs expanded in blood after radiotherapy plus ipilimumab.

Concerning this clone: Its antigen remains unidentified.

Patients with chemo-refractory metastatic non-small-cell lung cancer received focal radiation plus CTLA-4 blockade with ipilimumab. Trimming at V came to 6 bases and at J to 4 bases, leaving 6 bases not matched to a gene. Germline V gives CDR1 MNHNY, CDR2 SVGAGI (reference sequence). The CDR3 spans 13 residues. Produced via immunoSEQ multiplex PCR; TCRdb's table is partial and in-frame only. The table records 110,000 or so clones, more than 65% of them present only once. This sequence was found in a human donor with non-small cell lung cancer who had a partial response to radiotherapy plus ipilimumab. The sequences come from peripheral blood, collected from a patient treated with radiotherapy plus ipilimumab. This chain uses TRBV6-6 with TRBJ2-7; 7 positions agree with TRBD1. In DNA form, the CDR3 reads TGTGCCAGCAGCGTCCGGGACAGATACGAGCAGTACGTC. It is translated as CASSVRDRYEQYV.